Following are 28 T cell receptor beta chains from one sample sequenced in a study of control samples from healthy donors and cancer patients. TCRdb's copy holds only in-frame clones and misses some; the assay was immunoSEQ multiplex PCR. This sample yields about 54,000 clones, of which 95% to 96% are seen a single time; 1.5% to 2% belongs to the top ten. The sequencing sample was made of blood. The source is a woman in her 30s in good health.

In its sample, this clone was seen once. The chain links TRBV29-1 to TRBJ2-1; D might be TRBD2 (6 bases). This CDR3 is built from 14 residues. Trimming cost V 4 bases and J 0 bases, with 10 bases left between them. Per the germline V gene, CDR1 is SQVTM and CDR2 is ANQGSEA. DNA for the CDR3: TGCAGCGTTGTTGGAGGGTTCTCCTACAATGAGCAGTTCTTC. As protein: CSVVGGFSYNEQFF.

As DNA, the CDR3 is TGTGCCAGTAGTACGGCGGGGGTCGTCTCTGGAAACACCATATATTTT. Encoded protein: CASSTAGVVSGNTIYF. This chain joins TRBV19 and TRBJ1-3, with a weak D call TRBD1 (5 bases). The V end lost 4 bases, the J end lost 0 bases, and 13 bases lay between the germline ends. CDR3 length equals 16 residues. Germline V CDR1 and CDR2: LNHDA, SQIVND (reference sequence). The whole variable domain, filled in from reference TRBV19 and TRBJ1-3, reads DGGITQSPKYLFRKEGQNVTLSCEQNLNHDAMYWYRQDPGQGLRLIYYSQIVNDFQKGDIAEGYSVSREKKESFPLTVTSAQKNPTAFYLCASSTAGVVSGNTIYFGEGSWLTVV.

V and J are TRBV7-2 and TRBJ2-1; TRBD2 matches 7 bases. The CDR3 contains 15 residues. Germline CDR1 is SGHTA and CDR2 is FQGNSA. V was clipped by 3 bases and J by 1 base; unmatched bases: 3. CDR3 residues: CASSFGTTSYNEQFF. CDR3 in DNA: TGTGCCAGCAGCTTTGGGACTACGTCCTACAATGAGCAGTTCTTC.

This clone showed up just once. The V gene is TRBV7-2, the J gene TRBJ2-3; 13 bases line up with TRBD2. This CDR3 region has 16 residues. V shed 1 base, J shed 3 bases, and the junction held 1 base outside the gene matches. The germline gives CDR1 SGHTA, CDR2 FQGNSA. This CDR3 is CASSLGTSGRTDTQYF. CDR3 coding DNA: TGTGCCAGCAGCTTAGGGACTAGCGGGAGAACAGATACGCAGTATTTT.

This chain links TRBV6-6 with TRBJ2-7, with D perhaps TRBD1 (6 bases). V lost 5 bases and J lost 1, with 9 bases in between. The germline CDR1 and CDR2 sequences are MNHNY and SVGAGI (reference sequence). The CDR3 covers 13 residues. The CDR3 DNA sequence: TGTGCCAGCAGTCCTGGACAGTCCTACGAGCAGTACTTC. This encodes CASSPGQSYEQYF.

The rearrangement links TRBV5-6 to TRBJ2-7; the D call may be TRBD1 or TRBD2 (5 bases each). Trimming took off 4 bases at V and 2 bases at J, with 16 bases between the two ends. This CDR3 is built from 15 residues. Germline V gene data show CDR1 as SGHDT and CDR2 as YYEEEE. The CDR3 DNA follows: TGTGCCAGCAGCAACCCCGGGACGCGAGCCTACGAGCAGTACTTC. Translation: CASSNPGTRAYEQYF. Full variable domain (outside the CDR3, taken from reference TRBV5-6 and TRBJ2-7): DAGVTQSPTHLIKTRGQQVTLRCSPKSGHDTVSWYQQALGQGPQFIFQYYEEEERQRGNFPDRFSGHQFPNYSSELNVNALLLGDSALYLCASSNPGTRAYEQYFGPGTRLTVT.

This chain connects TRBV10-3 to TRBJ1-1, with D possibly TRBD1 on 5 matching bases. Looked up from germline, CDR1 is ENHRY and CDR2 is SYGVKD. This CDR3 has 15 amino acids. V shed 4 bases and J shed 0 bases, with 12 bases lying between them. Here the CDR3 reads CAISGDDVVNTEAFF. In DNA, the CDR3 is TGTGCCATCAGTGGGGACGACGTTGTGAACACTGAAGCTTTCTTT.

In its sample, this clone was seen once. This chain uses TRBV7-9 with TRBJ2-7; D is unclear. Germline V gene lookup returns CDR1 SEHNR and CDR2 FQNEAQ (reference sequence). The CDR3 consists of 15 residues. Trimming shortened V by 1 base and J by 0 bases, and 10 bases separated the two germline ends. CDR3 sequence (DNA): TGTGCCAGCAGCTTAGGTGACGGGTACTCCTACGAGCAGTACTTC. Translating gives CASSLGDGYSYEQYF.

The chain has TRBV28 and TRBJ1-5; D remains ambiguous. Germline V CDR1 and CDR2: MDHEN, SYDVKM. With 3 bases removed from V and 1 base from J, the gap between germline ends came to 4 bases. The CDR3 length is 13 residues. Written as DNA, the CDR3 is TGTGCCAGCAGTTTTCAGAGCAATCAGCCCCAGCATTTT. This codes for CASSFQSNQPQHF.

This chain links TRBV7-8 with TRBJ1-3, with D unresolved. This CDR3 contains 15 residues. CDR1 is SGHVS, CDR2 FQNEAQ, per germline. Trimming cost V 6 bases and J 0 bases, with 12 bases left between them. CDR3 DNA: TGTGCCAGCAGTCCCGGAAGGACCTCTGGAAACACCATATATTTT. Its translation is CASSPGRTSGNTIYF.

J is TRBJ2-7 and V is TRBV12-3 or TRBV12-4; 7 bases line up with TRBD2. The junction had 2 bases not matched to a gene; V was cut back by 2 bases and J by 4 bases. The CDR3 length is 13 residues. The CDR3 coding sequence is TGTGCCAGCAGTTTACGGGGGGAATACGAGCAGTACTTC. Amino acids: CASSLRGEYEQYF.

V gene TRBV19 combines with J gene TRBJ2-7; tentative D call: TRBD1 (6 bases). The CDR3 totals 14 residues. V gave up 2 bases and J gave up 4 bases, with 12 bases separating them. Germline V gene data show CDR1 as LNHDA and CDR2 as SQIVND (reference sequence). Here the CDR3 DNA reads TGTGCCAGTAGTATAAGGGCCGGACAGTACGAGCAGTACTTC. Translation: CASSIRAGQYEQYF.

The CDR3 DNA reads TGCGCCAGCAGTCAAGTGGGGGGGGCCGATGGCTACACCTTC. This translates into CASSQVGGADGYTF. J is TRBJ1-2 and V is TRBV23-1; a weak D match, TRBD1 (6 bases). TRBV23-1 is an ORF; its function is uncertain. V shed 2 bases and J shed 6 bases, with 13 bases lying between them. CDR3 length equals 14 residues.

The CDR3 is CASNEEVAYNEQFF. DNA of the CDR3: TGTGCCAGCAACGAGGAAGTTGCCTACAATGAGCAGTTCTTC. The J gene is TRBJ2-1, the V gene TRBV6-5; D ambiguous. This CDR3 is 14 amino acids long. The V and J ends lost 7 bases and 2 bases respectively, with 12 bases between them. Germline V gene data show CDR1 as MNHEY and CDR2 as SVGAGI.

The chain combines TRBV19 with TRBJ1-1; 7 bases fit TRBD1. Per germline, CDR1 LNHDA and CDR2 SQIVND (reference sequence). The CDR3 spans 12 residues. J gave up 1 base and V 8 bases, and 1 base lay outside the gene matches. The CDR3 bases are TGTGCCAGTCGGACAGGGAACACTGAAGCTTTCTTT. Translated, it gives CASRTGNTEAFF.

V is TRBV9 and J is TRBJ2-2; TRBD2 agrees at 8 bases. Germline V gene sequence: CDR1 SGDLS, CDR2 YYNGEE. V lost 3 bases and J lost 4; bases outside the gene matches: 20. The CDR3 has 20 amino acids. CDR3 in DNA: TGTGCCAGCAGCGCCCAAACCCCAATTAGCGGGAAGTGGGTCACCGGGGAGCTGTTTTTT. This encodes CASSAQTPISGKWVTGELFF.

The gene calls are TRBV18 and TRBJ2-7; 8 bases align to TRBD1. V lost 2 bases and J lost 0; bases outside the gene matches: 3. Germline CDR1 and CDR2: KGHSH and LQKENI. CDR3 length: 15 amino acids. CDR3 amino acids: CASSPGQGPSYEQYF. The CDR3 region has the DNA TGTGCCAGCTCACCAGGACAGGGTCCCTCCTACGAGCAGTACTTC.

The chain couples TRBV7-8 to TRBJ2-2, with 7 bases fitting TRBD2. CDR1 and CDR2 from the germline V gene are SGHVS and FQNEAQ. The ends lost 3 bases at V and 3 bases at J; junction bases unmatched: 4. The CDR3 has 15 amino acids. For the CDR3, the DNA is TGTGCCAGCAGCTTTGCGGGAGCGTACACCGGGGAGCTGTTTTTT. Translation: CASSFAGAYTGELFF.

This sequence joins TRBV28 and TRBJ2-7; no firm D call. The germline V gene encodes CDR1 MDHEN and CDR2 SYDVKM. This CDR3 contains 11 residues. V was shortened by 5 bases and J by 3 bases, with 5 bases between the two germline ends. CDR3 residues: CASSPHYEQYF. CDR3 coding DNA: TGTGCCAGCAGTCCACACTACGAGCAGTACTTC.

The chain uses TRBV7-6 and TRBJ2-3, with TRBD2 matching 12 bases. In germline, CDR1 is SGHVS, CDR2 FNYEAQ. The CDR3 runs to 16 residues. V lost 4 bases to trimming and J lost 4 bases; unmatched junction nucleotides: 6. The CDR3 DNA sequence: TGTGCCAGCAGCTCAAGACTAGCGGGAGCTGCAGATACGCAGTATTTT. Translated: CASSSRLAGAADTQYF.

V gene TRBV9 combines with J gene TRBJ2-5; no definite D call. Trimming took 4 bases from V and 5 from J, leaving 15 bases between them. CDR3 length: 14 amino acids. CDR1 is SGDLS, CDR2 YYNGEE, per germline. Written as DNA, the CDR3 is TGTGCCAGCAGCCCCCTCTCTGGCGGTGAGACCCAGTACTTC. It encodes CASSPLSGGETQYF.

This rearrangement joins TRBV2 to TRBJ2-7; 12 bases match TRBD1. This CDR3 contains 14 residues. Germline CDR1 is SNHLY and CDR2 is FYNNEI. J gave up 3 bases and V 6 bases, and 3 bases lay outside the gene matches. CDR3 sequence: CASRGDRGLYEQYF. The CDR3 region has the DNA TGTGCCAGCAGGGGGGACAGGGGGCTCTACGAGCAGTACTTC.

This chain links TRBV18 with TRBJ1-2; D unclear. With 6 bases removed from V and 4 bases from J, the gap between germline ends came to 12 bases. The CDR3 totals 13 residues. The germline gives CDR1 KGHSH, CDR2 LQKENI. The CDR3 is CASSLDRAYGYTF. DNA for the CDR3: TGTGCCAGCTCCCTGGACCGGGCCTATGGCTACACCTTC.

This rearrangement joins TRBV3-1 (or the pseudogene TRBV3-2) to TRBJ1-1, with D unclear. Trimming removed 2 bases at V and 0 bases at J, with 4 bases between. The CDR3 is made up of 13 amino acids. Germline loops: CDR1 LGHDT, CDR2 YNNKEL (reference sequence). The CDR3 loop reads CASSQWVNTEAFF. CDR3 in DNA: TGTGCCAGCAGCCAATGGGTGAACACTGAAGCTTTCTTT.

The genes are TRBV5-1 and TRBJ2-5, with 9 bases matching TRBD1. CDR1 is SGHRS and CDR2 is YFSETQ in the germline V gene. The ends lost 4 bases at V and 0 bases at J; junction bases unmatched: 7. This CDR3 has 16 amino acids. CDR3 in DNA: TGCGCCAGCAGCGGCCAGACAGGGGGGAACCAAGAGACCCAGTACTTC. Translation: CASSGQTGGNQETQYF. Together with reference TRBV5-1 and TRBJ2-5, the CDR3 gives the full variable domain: KAGVTQTPRYLIKTRGQQVTLSCSPISGHRSVSWYQQTPGQGLQFLFEYFSETQRNKGNFPGRFSGRQFSNSRSEMNVSTLELGDSALYLCASSGQTGGNQETQYFGPGTRLLVL.

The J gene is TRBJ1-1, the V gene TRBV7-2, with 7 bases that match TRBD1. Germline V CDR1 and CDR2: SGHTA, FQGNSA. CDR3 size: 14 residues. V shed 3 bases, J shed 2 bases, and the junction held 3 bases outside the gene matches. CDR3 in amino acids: CASSFTGVNTEAFF. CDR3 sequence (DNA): TGTGCCAGCAGCTTTACAGGGGTTAACACTGAAGCTTTCTTT.

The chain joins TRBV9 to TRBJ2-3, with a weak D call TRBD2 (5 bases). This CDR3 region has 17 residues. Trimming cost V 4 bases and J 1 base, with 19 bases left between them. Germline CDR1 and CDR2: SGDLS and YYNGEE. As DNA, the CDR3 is TGTGCCAGCAGCCCTTTTCGGACGGCAGCGGGCACAGATACGCAGTATTTT. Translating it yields CASSPFRTAAGTDTQYF.

Here the CDR3 DNA reads TGTGCCAGCAGCGGCGCAGGTTCCGGGGAGCTGTTTTTT. This encodes CASSGAGSGELFF. The rearrangement uses TRBV6-5 and TRBJ2-2; D remains ambiguous. From germline, CDR1 is MNHEY and CDR2 SVGAGI. The V end lost 6 bases, the J end lost 6 bases, and 11 bases lay between the germline ends. The CDR3 length is 13 residues.